The T cell receptor (beta chain) described here comes from a study of cytomegalovirus exposure and HLA in healthy donors (dated by TCRdb to the late 2010s). Some background on the complete study: In an earlier analysis of around 540 of the donors, under 300 Gb of sequence data and 95 million to 130 million unique TCR beta sequences from 150 million to 200 million T cells were reported. Approximately 300 gigabases of sequencing data and tens of millions of unique TCR sequences made up an early release that covered approximately 620 HLA-typed donors. Of the roughly 400 genotyped donors, 65% to 90% fell in the genetic ancestry cluster associated with self-reported Caucasian donors. The study aimed to test whether signatures of past pathogen exposure could be identified by cataloging public T cell receptors. The study used immunosequencing to profile the T cell repertoires of about 670 subjects and linked those repertoires to cytomegalovirus serostatus. Besides the first cohort of around 700 subjects, a separate validation cohort made up of 120 different subjects was used. The study combined high-throughput TCR immunosequencing, statistical association of individual TCRs with disease status, and machine learning to predict cytomegalovirus infection status. In a later analysis, previously published TCR beta repertoires from 550 to 750 donors were re-analyzed and high-resolution HLA genotyping was added so that TCR occurrence patterns could be studied. In the later analysis, no new phenotypic data were used to find candidate immune exposures; instead, reliance was placed on TCR beta sequences and their occurrence across donors. An earlier analysis of 587 of the donors applied high-throughput TCR beta sequencing to assess whether each TCR beta V gene segment acted as functional or pseudogenic. Donor age, sex, ethnicity and CMV serostatus were compiled alongside the repertoire data. Genome-wide SNP genotypes for about three fifths of the roughly 700 donors were used in a later genetic analysis, which treated that subset as a discovery cohort. Every discovery cohort repertoire had been produced on one sequencing platform. Class I and class II HLA loci were covered by the typing at four-digit resolution. Typing coverage differed by locus: A, B, C, DRB1 and DQB1 were typed in roughly 620-630 donors, DQA1 in 522, DPA1 in some 570, and DPB1 in 472. Four or five DR-DQ haplotypes were handled as single units for association and clustering because linkage in the cohort was strong. On average, 235,054 unique TCR beta nucleotide sequences were sequenced per donor among some 420 genotyped donors of the cohort, with approximately 18% of those sequences being non-productive.

The germline V gene encodes CDR1 SQVTM and CDR2 ANQGSEA. V and J lose 5 bases and 7 bases, and a span of 8 bases separates them. There are 11 amino acids in the CDR3, from cysteine to phenylalanine inclusive. Only CDR3 DNA remains: 33 bases, in frame from the first base. In total, fewer than 750 healthy bone marrow donors made up the cohort. All cohort members were sampled while nominally healthy, although unrecorded immune exposures were likely present. The donor tested CMV seronegative, placing the donor among the 350 or so seronegative members of the cohort. A peripheral blood sample was provided by each donor, and peripheral blood mononuclear cells were used for TCR beta sequencing. The Qiagen DNeasy Blood Extraction Kit was used to extract genomic DNA from the blood cell samples. The protocol used for the library was the immunoSEQ multiplex PCR assay. For the multiplex PCR, a mixture combining 60 forward primers for TCR Vbeta segments and 13 reverse primers for TCR Jbeta segments was used. Amplification of the CDR3 region of rearranged TCR beta genes was performed with a multiplex PCR assay on genomic DNA. Amplified TCR beta libraries were sequenced as 87-base-pair reads on the Illumina HiSeq System. In the original analysis: A later analysis tallied 80 million to 95 million unique TCR beta chains across the 550 to 850 repertoires, and approximately 12 million of those chains were shared by two or more donors. To remove PCR and sequencing errors, raw reads were error-corrected and collapsed into unique sequences using a nearest-neighbor algorithm that merged closely related sequences. V, D and J gene segments were assigned by aligning CDR3 sequences to IMGT reference sequences. Each retained sequence needed at least a six-nucleotide match to both a V gene segment and a J gene segment. Rearrangements were called productive when the CDR3 lacked stop codons and stayed in frame with V and J; all others were non-productive. CDR3 was defined according to IMGT convention as the region running from the second conserved V-encoded cysteine to the conserved J-encoded phenylalanine. The earlier analysis of more than 450 of the donors excluded sequences that lacked an unambiguous match to a single V gene segment. An earlier analysis of several hundred of the donors called V segments functional above 56.7% productive rearrangements and segregating when the between-donor standard deviation exceeded 5%. A statistical classification framework was developed to diagnose cytomegalovirus status using the catalog of TCR beta chain sequences. V and J gene assignment, in a later analysis, came from comparing TCR nucleotide sequences with IMGT/GENE-DB human TR gene sequences. The TCRdist pipeline was used in a later analysis to assign CDR3 sequences and most-parsimonious VDJ recombination scenarios. In a later analysis, each TCR beta chain was defined by its CDR3 amino acid sequence together with its V-gene family, and reads without a unique V-gene family were excluded. To address suspected cross-contamination and a sequencing artifact, a later analysis removed 592 highly shared, low-generation-probability nucleotide sequences. In a later analysis, a clonal expansion index for each public chain was calculated from normalized within-repertoire ranks of inferred template counts. In a later analysis, generation probabilities were computed using a VDJ recombination model fitted to out-of-frame rearrangements, and the results were checked against IGoR. In a later analysis, hypergeometric tests were used to score TCR-TCR, TCR-HLA and TCR-CMV co-occurrence, with a repertoire-size bias correction applied to TCR pairs. A later analysis estimated false discovery rates by permuting HLA or CMV assignments 20 times. In a later analysis, co-occurring TCRs were grouped using DBSCAN, and TCRdist sequence similarity was added for clustering within HLA-allele-positive subsets. Co-occurrence clustering excluded repertoires with fewer than 30,000 or more than 120,000 public chains, plus five with anomalous nucleotide sharing. Not all clones reach the TCRdb copy of this immuneACCESS table, which keeps in-frame sequences only. Checked studies attribute under half of the gap to unresolved V genes and leave the rest unexplained. The DNA was the basis for D and trimming; V, J and clone size are from that table. The sample table contains a few hundred thousand clones; only one count was recorded for 80% to 90% of them. The leading ten clones occupy about 3.1% of the sample.

What the research found in general, with its limitations: Broadly in line with IMGT annotations, most TCR beta V segments showed up in productive rearrangements about 87% or about 30% of the time in an earlier analysis of around 550 of the donors. In the study, some 180 TCR beta chains were listed as associated with cytomegalovirus. A later genetic analysis reported fewer N-insertions in productive TCRs among donors in an Asian-associated ancestry cluster than the roughly 700-donor mean. In a later analysis, HLA-associated TCR beta chains were found to be more clonally expanded and to have lower generation probabilities than equally common non-associated chains. A few of the identified cytomegalovirus-associated TCR beta chains were confirmed in vitro to be specific for cytomegalovirus antigens. Cytomegalovirus status was reported to be diagnosed by the classifier with high specificity and sensitivity in both the original and validation cohorts. Most TCR sequences were seen in very few donors, while some public TCRs were found in many individuals. The 87-base-pair reads could not distinguish some IMGT-functional V segments, including TRBV6-2 and TRBV6-3, so those segments were excluded. This cohort had only TCR beta chains sequenced, and the lack of alpha or paired-chain data limited which features could be detected. A later analysis associated about 17,000 TCR beta sequences with specific HLA alleles at a false discovery rate of 0.05. A group of highly shared sequence variants was considered likely to be a technical artifact of the sequencing pipeline. Seventeen rarely observed V segments, including chromosome 9 orphons, were excluded from the earlier analysis of about 500 of the donors because counts were too low. A later analysis reported that several top co-occurrence clusters appeared linked to parvovirus B19, influenza, CMV and Epstein-Barr virus. Sequencing depth was assumed to be roughly uniform across donors in the presence/absence analyses, though that assumption may not hold. A further reported finding was that TCR beta sequences accurately predicted the HLA-A and HLA-B alleles for most subjects in the first cohort. According to a later analysis, most CMV-associated TCR beta chains appeared to be HLA-restricted, and the HLA associations seemed to be driven largely by CMV exposure. In a later analysis, the rate of TCR association differed among HLA loci, with DRB1 alleles having the most associated TCRs and HLA-C alleles having the fewest. The authors suggested that the approach could potentially be generalized to other disease states and immunological phenotypes. In a later genetic analysis, a missense DCLRE1C variant was associated with V-gene and J-gene trimming of TCR beta chains, and the association was replicated in an independent cohort. Correlated functional status among segregating V segments might be attributable to linkage disequilibrium, but an unknown experimental factor could not be ruled out. Immune exposure information for the cohort was limited to CMV serostatus. When HLA alleles, especially DR and DQ, strongly co-occurred, TCR associations were difficult to assign to individual alleles. Because HLA typing was unavailable for some donors at each locus, only the typed subset was used in association tests.

Regarding this clone: Its antigen remains undetermined. Base-call qualities are not available, and no considerably larger clone is one nucleotide away.

This receptor was taken from a man aged 30 to 45 in good health and CMV-seronegative. The rearranged chain carries TRBV29-1 and TRBJ2-2; TRBD2 is a possible D gene, resting on 5 matching bases. Sequencing was carried out using PBMCs. At the DNA level, the sequence is TGCAGCGTTCGAAGCGGCGGGGAGCTGTTTTTT. Protein translation: CSVRSGGELFF.